What follows are 10 T cell receptor beta chains derived from one specimen sequenced in a study of cytomegalovirus exposure and HLA in healthy donors. 13 Jbeta primers and 60 Vbeta primers were used for the PCR. Sequencing used immunoSEQ multiplex PCR; TCRdb keeps in-frame clones, though not all of them. Of approximately 210,000 clones in the sample, 60% to 85% are singletons; the top ten hold 1.1%. The specimen was PBMCs. These receptors were taken from a woman aged 40 to 50 in good health and CMV-seronegative.

The J gene is TRBJ1-1, the V gene TRBV4-3; no reliable D call. This CDR3 is 16 amino acids long. V lost 2 bases, J lost 8 bases, and 21 bases lay in between. Germline lookup yields CDR1 LGHNA and CDR2 YSLEER. The CDR3 sequence: CASSQRVDRGPGEAFF. CDR3 coding DNA: TGCGCCAGCAGCCAACGCGTGGACCGCGGACCGGGGGAAGCTTTCTTT.

In DNA, the CDR3 is TGTGCCAGCAGCTTGAGGCTAGCGGGATATAATGAGCAGTTCTTC. It specifies CASSLRLAGYNEQFF. The rearrangement uses TRBV5-4 and TRBJ2-1; 9 nucleotides align to TRBD2. Germline CDR1 and CDR2: SGHNT and YYREEE (reference sequence). The junction had 6 bases not matched to a gene; V was cut back by 1 base and J by 7 bases. This CDR3 region has 15 residues.

The gene calls are TRBV11-3 and TRBJ2-5, with unresolved D. The germline gives CDR1 SGHNT, CDR2 YENEEA. V shed 5 bases and J shed 5 bases, with 15 bases lying between them. The CDR3 extends over 14 amino acids. This CDR3 is CASSQSQVEETQYF. As DNA, the CDR3 is TGTGCCAGCAGCCAATCCCAGGTTGAGGAGACCCAGTACTTC.

This chain connects TRBV19 to TRBJ1-2; TRBD1 matches at 9 bases. Trimming removed 8 bases from V and 0 bases from J; junction bases left unmatched: 10. The CDR3 is made up of 16 amino acids. Germline loops: CDR1 LNHDA, CDR2 SQIVND (reference sequence). The CDR3: CASEGQGRGANYGYTF. CDR3 nucleotide sequence: TGTGCCAGTGAGGGACAGGGACGAGGGGCTAACTATGGCTACACCTTC.

The chain uses TRBV7-4 and TRBJ1-5; TRBD1 matches 8 bases. The CDR3 is 17 residues long. Germline lookup yields CDR1 SGHVT and CDR2 SQSDAQ. Losses at the gene ends were 5 bases for V and 1 base for J; bases not matched to a gene: 10. As DNA, the CDR3 is TGTGCCAGCAGCACTTGGACAGGGCGCTTAAGCAATCAGCCCCAGCATTTT. This sequence encodes CASSTWTGRLSNQPQHF. Variable domain in full (rest from reference TRBV7-4 and TRBJ1-5): GAGVSQSPRYKVAKRGRDVALRCDSISGHVTLYWYRQTLGQGSEVLTYSQSDAQRDKSGRPSGRFSAERPERSVSTLKIQRTEQGDSAVYLCASSTWTGRLSNQPQHFGDGTRLSIL.

The table lists this clone with a few counts. This chain uses TRBV29-1 with TRBJ2-3, with D perhaps matching TRBD1 (5 bases). This CDR3 has 15 residues. Trimming took off 1 base at V and 6 bases at J, with 17 bases between the two ends. Germline CDR1 SQVTM, CDR2 ANQGSEA. The CDR3 loop is CSVEGEGGPGDTQYF. The CDR3 DNA reads as TGCAGCGTTGAAGGCGAAGGCGGCCCAGGGGATACGCAGTATTTT.

The chain links TRBV7-9 to TRBJ2-7; TRBD2 agrees at 8 bases. With V trimmed by 1 base and J by 1 base, 6 bases remained unmatched. This CDR3 is 16 amino acids long. Germline V gene sequence: CDR1 SEHNR, CDR2 FQNEAQ (reference sequence). CDR3 protein: CASSLVPAGVSYEQYF. DNA of the CDR3: TGTGCCAGCAGCTTAGTTCCAGCGGGAGTGTCCTACGAGCAGTACTTC.

The chain couples TRBV5-1 to TRBJ1-4; perhaps TRBD1 as D (6 bases). The CDR3 has 15 residues. With 4 bases removed from V and 5 bases from J, the gap between germline ends came to 15 bases. From germline, CDR1 is SGHRS and CDR2 YFSETQ. CDR3 in amino acids: CASSVSQGSNEKLFF. The CDR3 bases are TGCGCCAGCAGCGTATCACAGGGCTCGAATGAAAAACTGTTTTTT.

The chain carries TRBV7-9 and TRBJ1-2; perhaps TRBD1 as D (5 bases). The CDR3 totals 15 residues. V lost 5 bases and J 5 bases, leaving 18 bases between the germline ends. The germline V gene encodes CDR1 SEHNR and CDR2 FQNEAQ (reference sequence). The CDR3: CASSGGVRGRYGYTF. Here the CDR3 DNA reads TGTGCCAGCAGCGGAGGGGTGAGGGGACGATATGGCTACACCTTC.

The chain has TRBV11-2 and TRBJ2-1; 13 bases are a match to TRBD2. There are 15 residues in the CDR3. Per the germline V gene, CDR1 is SGHAT and CDR2 is FQNNGV. J lost 7 bases, V lost 3 bases, and 3 bases had no gene match. The CDR3: CASSFGLAGDNEQFF. The CDR3 coding sequence is TGTGCCAGCAGCTTTGGACTAGCGGGAGATAATGAGCAGTTCTTC.